Below, 21 T cell receptor beta chains from the same sample are listed, as sequenced in a study of molecular identifiers for immune sequencing clone quantification. TCRdb itself ran the PCR reads through MiXCR, one entry per CDR3 protein. The repertoire holds about 100,000 distinct CDR3 sequences, with approximately 40% as singletons. Input material: naive CD8+ T cells from blood, with Jurkat cell RNA spiked in. Subset noted: FACS-sorted CD8+CD4-CCR7+CD45RA+ naive T cells. The receptors were gathered from a human donor in good health. Some libraries in this study had Jurkat cell RNA spiked in.

This clonotype has more than one count but fewer than ten. The V and J genes are TRBV9 and TRBJ2-3; possible D gene TRBD1, 5 bases. Between the trimmed V and J ends, which lost 3 bases and 3 bases, there was a span of 14 bases. The CDR3 has 15 amino acids. Germline V gene sequence: CDR1 SGDLS, CDR2 YYNGEE. The CDR3 loop is CASSALNAGTDTQYF. The CDR3 DNA reads as TGTGCCAGCAGCGCTTTAAACGCAGGGACAGATACGCAGTATTTT. The variable domain in full, completed from reference TRBV9 and TRBJ2-3, reads DSGVTQTPKHLITATGQRVTLRCSPRSGDLSVYWYQQSLDQGLQFLIQYYNGEERAKGNILERFSAQQFPDLHSELNLSSLELGDSALYFCASSALNAGTDTQYFGPGTRLTVL.

The V and J genes are TRBV7-8 and TRBJ2-1; TRBD1 matches at 7 bases. Trimming removed 2 bases from V and 6 bases from J; junction bases left unmatched: 4. CDR1 is SGHVS and CDR2 is FQNEAQ in the germline V gene. The CDR3 extends over 14 amino acids. CDR3 region: CASSLNDRVNEQFF. The CDR3 nucleotides are TGTGCCAGCAGCTTAAACGACAGGGTCAATGAGCAGTTCTTC. Full variable domain (missing parts from reference TRBV7-8 and TRBJ2-1): GAGVSQSPRYKVAKRGQDVALRCDPISGHVSLFWYQQALGQGPEFLTYFQNEAQLDKSGLPSDRFFAERPEGSVSTLKIQRTQQEDSAVYLCASSLNDRVNEQFFGPGTRLTVL.

This clonotype was detected only a few times. J is TRBJ2-3 and V is TRBV4-1, with D perhaps TRBD2 (5 bases). CDR1 is MGHRA, CDR2 YSYEKL, per germline. CDR3 length: 16 residues. The V gene lost 3 bases and the J gene lost 1 base, with 14 bases spanning the gap. CDR3 region: CASSQRAAGRTDTQYF. The DNA for the CDR3 is TGCGCCAGCAGCCAGCGGGCGGCGGGCCGCACAGATACGCAGTATTTT.

The J gene is TRBJ2-1, the V gene TRBV27; D may be TRBD2 (6 bases). V lost 10 bases and J lost 2, with 12 bases in between. There are 13 residues in the CDR3. The V gene's germline CDR1 is MNHEY and CDR2 SMNVEV (reference sequence). The CDR3 reads CATRRGAYNEQFF. Written as DNA, the CDR3 is TGTGCCACCCGACGCGGGGCCTACAATGAGCAGTTCTTC.

As regards this clonotype: This is likely a read error, given that the CDR3 carries no conserved phenylalanine or tryptophan at its end. The V and J genes are TRBV6-6 and TRBJ1-4; 7 bases line up with TRBD1. Germline V gene sequence: CDR1 MNHNY, CDR2 SVGAGI (reference sequence). V trimming: 6 bases; J trimming: 8 bases; junction bases outside the gene matches: 9. The CDR3 sequence is 14 residues long. DNA of the CDR3: TGTGCCAGCAGAAGAGACAGGGTCGGCGAAAAACTGTTTTTA. Protein sequence: CASRRDRVGEKLFL.

As to this clonotype: An end of the junction does not agree with germline; a read error may underlie this. The chain uses TRBV7-2 and TRBJ1-2, with 10 bases lining up with TRBD1. CDR1 SGHTA and CDR2 FQGNSA come from the germline V gene. This CDR3 has 18 amino acids. DNA of the CDR3: TGCGCCAGCAGCTTAGTCCCGGACAGGGGGGCTCACGACTATGGCTACACCTTC. It is translated as CASSLVPDRGAHDYGYTF.

This clonotype was detected once. The conserved phenylalanine or tryptophan is not found at the CDR3 terminus, so this likely reflects a read error. In DNA form, the CDR3 reads TGTGCCAGCAGTGACGTCGGGAGCACAGATACGCAGTATTTA. The encoded protein is CASSDVGSTDTQYL. The chain joins TRBV2 to TRBJ2-3; unclear D gene. Trimming took 3 bases from V and 0 from J, leaving 7 bases between them. CDR1 SNHLY and CDR2 FYNNEI come from the germline V gene. The CDR3 covers 14 residues.

A note on this clonotype: A much larger clonotype is one base distant, so this may be a read error. V gene TRBV7-2 combines with J gene TRBJ2-3, with TRBD2 matching 8 bases. The germline gives CDR1 SGHTA, CDR2 FQGNSA. This CDR3 has 15 residues. CDR3 nucleotides: TGTGCCAGCAGCTTCGGGACTAGTAAGGCAGATACGCTGTATTTT. It encodes CASSFGTSKADTLYF. Full variable domain (remainder filled in from reference TRBV7-2 and TRBJ2-3): GAGVSQSPSNKVTEKGKDVELRCDPISGHTALYWYRQSLGQGLEFLIYFQGNSAPDKSGLPSDRFSAERTGGSVSTLTIQRTQQEDSAVYLCASSFGTSKADTLYFGPGTRLTVL.

For the CDR3, the DNA is TGTGCCAGCAGCCCTTATGATAGACAGCAAGAGACCCAGTACTTC. This translates into CASSPYDRQQETQYF. The chain uses TRBV28 and TRBJ2-5, with D possibly matching TRBD1 (5 bases). The V end was cut by 6 bases, the J end by 2 bases, with 16 bases between. Germline CDR1 MDHEN, CDR2 SYDVKM. The CDR3 length is 15 residues.

The chain recombines TRBV11-2 with TRBJ2-3, with 7 nucleotides matching TRBD2. CDR3 length: 17 residues. CDR1 and CDR2 from the germline V gene are SGHAT and FQNNGV. V dropped 3 bases and J dropped 2; count of bases not matched to a gene: 11. CDR3: CASSFYPLAEDTDTQYF. Here the CDR3 DNA reads TGTGCCAGCAGCTTCTACCCCCTAGCGGAAGACACAGATACGCAGTATTTT.

A remark on this clonotype: This may be a read error, as it is one base from a much larger clone. The chain uses TRBV7-6 and TRBJ1-1, with D perhaps matching TRBD1 (5 bases). Germline V gene sequence: CDR1 SGHVS, CDR2 FNYEAQ. The CDR3 is 13 residues long. Written as DNA, the CDR3 is TGTGCCAACAGCCCCGGGGACAACACTGAAGCTTTCTTT. This translates into CANSPGDNTEAFF.

The rearrangement uses TRBV27 and TRBJ1-6; D is uncertain. The V gene's germline CDR1 is MNHEY and CDR2 SMNVEV (reference sequence). The CDR3 has 16 amino acids. Trimming pared 5 bases from V and 6 bases from J, leaving 17 bases between. The CDR3 DNA is TGTGCCAGCAGTCGAATCCGGATGATTGCTAATTCACCCCTCCACTTT. Amino acids: CASSRIRMIANSPLHF.

There are many counts of this clonotype. The chain couples TRBV7-6 to TRBJ2-3; D remains ambiguous. V shed 5 bases and J shed 0 bases, with 21 bases lying between them. Germline assignment: CDR1 SGHVS and CDR2 FNYEAQ. The CDR3 is made up of 18 amino acids. In nucleotides, the CDR3 is TGTGCCAGCAGCGGCCGCGTACGTGTGATGCCTAGCACAGATACGCAGTATTTT. It specifies CASSGRVRVMPSTDTQYF.

The chain combines TRBV2 with TRBJ2-6, with a tentative D call TRBD2 (5 bases). Germline V gene lookup returns CDR1 SNHLY and CDR2 FYNNEI. The CDR3 spans 17 residues. Trimming took 6 bases from V and 0 from J, leaving 15 bases between them. The CDR3 sequence: CASRAAASPSGANVLTF. The CDR3 DNA follows: TGTGCCAGCAGGGCAGCGGCTAGCCCCTCTGGGGCCAACGTCCTGACTTTC.

This rearrangement joins TRBV29-1 to TRBJ2-1; 11 bases line up with TRBD2. V lost 3 bases, J lost 3 bases, and 4 bases stayed unmatched. The CDR3 length is 15 residues. Looked up from germline, CDR1 is SQVTM and CDR2 is ANQGSEA. CDR3 bases: TGCAGCGTTGATTACGGGACTAGCGGCTACAATGAGCAGTTCTTC. This codes for CSVDYGTSGYNEQFF.

This clonotype was counted between two and nine times. This sequence joins TRBV21-1 and TRBJ2-7; TRBD1, the table's D call, was not compared with the DNA. TRBV21-1 is a documented pseudogene. CDR3 length: 15 amino acids. CDR3 DNA sequence: TGTGCCAGCAGCTCCCGTCGCCCAGGGGGGTACGAGCAGTACTTC. Encoded protein: CASSSRRPGGYEQYF.

The J gene is TRBJ2-4, the V gene TRBV11-2, with 7 bases that match TRBD2. The V and J ends lost 4 bases and 0 bases, in that order; junction bases with no gene match: 21. Germline V gives CDR1 SGHAT, CDR2 FQNNGV. There are 21 residues in the CDR3. The CDR3 reads CASSSRRESLYPILAKNIQYF. CDR3 DNA: TGTGCCAGCAGCTCCCGGCGGGAGAGTCTGTATCCGATTCTAGCCAAAAACATTCAGTACTTC.

The rearrangement uses TRBV29-1 and TRBJ2-7, with unresolved D. Trimming took 3 bases from V and 4 from J, leaving 7 bases between them. CDR1 and CDR2 (germline): SQVTM, ANQGSEA. The CDR3 loop spans 11 amino acids. The CDR3 region is CSVEGGYEQYF. The CDR3 nucleotides read TGCAGCGTTGAGGGCGGTTACGAGCAGTACTTC.

This clonotype occurred a few times. The gene calls are TRBV9 and TRBJ2-1; 7 positions agree with TRBD2. From germline, CDR1 is SGDLS and CDR2 YYNGEE. The CDR3 contains 17 residues. V was clipped by 1 base and J by 8 bases; unmatched bases: 15. The CDR3 region is CASSVPPQASGAHEQFF. CDR3 in DNA: TGTGCCAGCAGCGTACCCCCCCAGGCTAGCGGAGCTCATGAGCAGTTCTTC.

As to this clonotype: At one of its ends the junction is not consistent with the germline gene, which may arise from a read error. The V gene is TRBV12-3 or TRBV12-4, the J gene TRBJ2-6; D may match TRBD1 or TRBD2 (5 bases each). The CDR3 covers 15 residues. The CDR3 DNA reads TGTGCCAGCACTTATTTCGGGTCCGGGGCCGACGTCCTGACTTTC. It encodes CASTYFGSGADVLTF.

The chain employs TRBV5-6 and TRBJ2-7, with TRBD1 matching 11 bases. This CDR3 spans 14 amino acids. CDR1 and CDR2 from the germline V gene are SGHDT and YYEEEE. V was pared by 4 bases and J by 7 bases, with 7 bases of the junction left unmatched. CDR3 protein: CASSTGQGAEEQYF. The CDR3 bases are TGTGCCAGCAGCACAGGACAGGGGGCTGAAGAGCAGTACTTC.